Below, 23 T cell receptor beta chains from the same sample are listed, as sequenced in a study of T cells in tumors after PD-1 blockade. Sequenced by immunoSEQ multiplex PCR; TCRdb stores in-frame clones only, minus some. Of roughly 50,000 clones detected, approximately 81% appear once; the ten largest clones hold about 3.8%. The source was PBMCs, collected before anti-PD-1 treatment. These receptors were obtained from a human donor with basal cell carcinoma.

Of note for this clone: The identical CDR3 is also encoded by other nucleotide sequences in the sample. The rearrangement joins TRBV6-5 to TRBJ2-5, with 7 bases lining up with TRBD1. The CDR3 consists of 16 residues. Germline CDR1 is MNHEY and CDR2 is SVGAGI. J gave up 5 bases and V 2 bases, and 11 bases lay outside the gene matches. The CDR3 loop reads CASSYRSTGPRETQYF. The CDR3 DNA sequence: TGTGCCAGCAGTTACCGGTCGACAGGGCCCAGGGAGACCCAGTACTTC.

The rearrangement links TRBV6-2 or TRBV6-3 to TRBJ1-6; D is possibly TRBD1 (6 bases). Germline V gene sequence: CDR1 MNHEY, CDR2 SVGEGT. V shed 7 bases and J shed 9 bases, with 16 bases lying between them. This CDR3 has 14 amino acids. Here the CDR3 DNA reads TGTGCCAGCAACCCCAGGGGAGGGACTTCACCCCTCCACTTT. Translating it yields CASNPRGGTSPLHF.

This chain uses TRBV19 with TRBJ2-2; unclear D gene. The germline V gene encodes CDR1 LNHDA and CDR2 SQIVND (reference sequence). Trimming stripped 7 bases from V and 4 bases from J, with 13 bases between. The CDR3 runs 14 residues. CDR3 nucleotides: TGTGCCAGTACTCTGTCATGGACCACCGGGGAGCTGTTTTTT. This translates into CASTLSWTTGELFF.

J is TRBJ2-5 and V is TRBV19; maybe TRBD2 (6 bases). Germline assignment: CDR1 LNHDA and CDR2 SQIVND (reference sequence). The V end was cut by 1 base, the J end by 3 bases, with 6 bases between. The CDR3 totals 13 residues. The CDR3 region is CASSIGREETQYF. In DNA, the CDR3 is TGTGCCAGTAGTATAGGGAGGGAAGAGACCCAGTACTTC.

The V and J genes are TRBV21-1 and TRBJ1-5; the table calls TRBD1, which could not be checked here. TRBV21-1 is recorded as a pseudogene. The CDR3 is 11 amino acids. CDR3 DNA: TGTGCCAGCAGCAAAGCCCAGGGGCAGCATTTT. Its translation: CASSKAQGQHF.

This rearrangement joins TRBV28 to TRBJ1-5; D might be TRBD1 (5 bases). Trimming took 2 bases from V and 5 from J, leaving 13 bases between them. The germline V gene encodes CDR1 MDHEN and CDR2 SYDVKM. This CDR3 comprises 15 residues. CDR3 amino acids: CASSLRARGDQPQHF. The CDR3 coding sequence is TGTGCCAGCAGTTTACGGGCCCGAGGGGATCAGCCCCAGCATTTT.

This chain joins TRBV30 and TRBJ2-1; 7 nucleotides align to TRBD2. J was trimmed by 0 bases and V by 0 bases; bases with no gene match: 20. The CDR3 consists of 21 residues. Germline V gives CDR1 GTSNPN, CDR2 SVGIG (reference sequence). The CDR3 nucleotides are TGTGCCTGGAGTGTACCCTTGGGGAGCGGGGCCATTCTACCCTCCTACAATGAGCAGTTCTTC. Amino acids: CAWSVPLGSGAILPSYNEQFF.

The chain employs TRBV24-1 and TRBJ2-2; the D call may be TRBD1 or TRBD2 (5 bases each). V was clipped by 4 bases and J by 6 bases, with 11 bases between them. This CDR3 spans 14 amino acids. Germline assignment: CDR1 KGHDR and CDR2 SFDVKD. The DNA for the CDR3 is TGTGCCACCAGTGAGTCCGGGGCGCCCGGGGAGCTGTTTTTT. This sequence encodes CATSESGAPGELFF.

The table lists this clone with a count of one. This chain joins TRBV6-1 and TRBJ2-7; D possibly corresponds to TRBD2 (6 bases). V was trimmed by 2 bases and J by 11 bases, leaving 19 bases between them. CDR3 length: 14 amino acids. Per the germline V gene, CDR1 is MNHNS and CDR2 is SASEGT. The CDR3 nucleotides are TGTGCCAGCAGTGAAAAGGGATTAGGGACTCCCGAGTACTTC. Translation: CASSEKGLGTPEYF.

V gene TRBV2 combines with J gene TRBJ2-1, with 7 bases aligning to TRBD2. The CDR3 is 15 amino acids. Germline V lookup: CDR1 SNHLY, CDR2 FYNNEI. V was pared by 6 bases and J by 0 bases, with 5 bases of the junction left unmatched. CDR3 in DNA: TGTGCCAGCAGCCCCCGGGAGGCCTCCTACAATGAGCAGTTCTTC. Encoded protein: CASSPREASYNEQFF.

The V and J genes are TRBV19 and TRBJ2-6; D gene uncertain. Germline-derived CDR1 and CDR2 are LNHDA and SQIVND (reference sequence). The CDR3 length is 16 residues. The V end was cut by 5 bases, the J end by 4 bases, with 15 bases between. CDR3 in amino acids: CASSYLKGAGANVLTF. The DNA for the CDR3 is TGTGCCAGTAGTTACCTCAAGGGTGCAGGGGCCAACGTCCTGACTTTC.

This chain links TRBV5-1 with TRBJ2-1; 11 positions agree with TRBD2. Losses at the gene ends were 2 bases for V and 0 bases for J; bases not matched to a gene: 10. The CDR3 covers 19 residues. In germline, CDR1 is SGHRS, CDR2 YFSETQ. The CDR3 region is CASSLGLAGGSSSYNEQFF. Here the CDR3 DNA reads TGCGCCAGCAGCTTAGGCCTAGCGGGGGGCTCGAGCTCCTACAATGAGCAGTTCTTC.

This rearrangement joins TRBV3-1 (or the pseudogene TRBV3-2) to TRBJ2-7, with 9 bases that match TRBD2. V shed 8 bases and J 5 bases; nucleotides not matched to a gene: 10. In germline, CDR1 is LGHDT, CDR2 YNNKEL (reference sequence). The CDR3 spans 14 residues. CDR3 protein: CASQGGLARNEQYF. Here the CDR3 DNA reads TGTGCCAGCCAAGGAGGACTAGCGAGGAACGAGCAGTACTTC.

The genes are TRBV11-1 and TRBJ1-6, with D perhaps TRBD1 (5 bases). V was shortened by 1 base and J by 8 bases, with 12 bases between the two germline ends. Germline values: CDR1 SGHAT, CDR2 FQDESV (reference sequence). The CDR3 contains 15 residues. CDR3 loop: CASSLDRDGYSPLHF. The CDR3 DNA follows: TGTGCCAGCAGCTTAGACCGGGACGGCTATTCACCCCTCCACTTT.

The CDR3 region has the DNA TGTGCCAGCAGTTGGACAGGGAGTGCTGAAGCTTTCTTT. Translated, it gives CASSWTGSAEAFF. V usage is TRBV6-5 and J usage is TRBJ1-1, with 8 bases lining up with TRBD1. Germline V gene data show CDR1 as MNHEY and CDR2 as SVGAGI. This CDR3 comprises 13 residues. V was pared by 4 bases and J by 6 bases, with 4 bases of the junction left unmatched.

The chain joins TRBV19 to TRBJ2-5, with D possibly TRBD1 on 5 matching bases. Germline V gene sequence: CDR1 LNHDA, CDR2 SQIVND (reference sequence). This CDR3 comprises 15 residues. V dropped 11 bases and J dropped 5 bases, with 24 bases sitting between them. CDR3 DNA: TGTGCCTGCAGGAAGGACCTAAGGGGTTCCGAGACCCAGTACTTC. Translation gives CACRKDLRGSETQYF.

This chain joins TRBV24-1 and TRBJ2-5; 12 nucleotides line up with TRBD2. J lost 5 bases, V lost 4 bases, and 10 bases had no gene match. The CDR3 sequence is 17 residues long. Germline CDR1 is KGHDR and CDR2 is SFDVKD. DNA for the CDR3: TGTGCCACCAGTGACTCCGACCTAGCGGGGGGGCTGGAGACCCAGTACTTC. It encodes CATSDSDLAGGLETQYF.

J is TRBJ2-7 and V is TRBV4-1; D is ambiguous. The CDR3 length is 13 residues. Germline V gene data show CDR1 as MGHRA and CDR2 as YSYEKL. The V end was cut by 3 bases, the J end by 1 base, with 7 bases between. The CDR3 DNA follows: TGCGCCAGCAGCCAGCGTGTATCCTACGAGCAGTACTTC. As protein: CASSQRVSYEQYF.

This rearrangement joins TRBV19 to TRBJ1-2; TRBD1 aligns across 9 bases. The CDR3 covers 13 residues. The germline gives CDR1 LNHDA, CDR2 SQIVND (reference sequence). The ends lost 4 bases at V and 7 bases at J; junction bases unmatched: 4. The CDR3 nucleotides read TGTGCCAGTAGTAACAGGGGGCCGAGTGGCTACACCTTC. Translation: CASSNRGPSGYTF. Based on the CDR3 plus reference TRBV19 and TRBJ1-2, the full variable domain is DGGITQSPKYLFRKEGQNVTLSCEQNLNHDAMYWYRQDPGQGLRLIYYSQIVNDFQKGDIAEGYSVSREKKESFPLTVTSAQKNPTAFYLCASSNRGPSGYTFGSGTRLTVV.

The V gene is TRBV28, the J gene TRBJ1-1, with a possible D match to TRBD1 (5 bases). Germline CDR1 reads MDHEN; CDR2 reads SYDVKM. This CDR3 is built from 16 residues. Trimming removed 8 bases at V and 3 bases at J, with 22 bases between. In DNA, the CDR3 is TGTGCCAGCTCTTTGCGTATTTGGGGCAGGGACACTGAAGCTTTCTTT. Its translation: CASSLRIWGRDTEAFF.

This clone is medium-sized (0.01 to 0.1%) in the sample. The chain uses TRBV28 and TRBJ2-7, with 7 bases identical to TRBD2. The CDR3 runs 14 residues. Trimming cost V 7 bases and J 4 bases; bases outside gene matches: 10. In germline, CDR1 is MDHEN, CDR2 SYDVKM. DNA of the CDR3: TGTGCCAGCACACGACTAGCAGGGACGTACGAGCAGTACTTC. This encodes CASTRLAGTYEQYF.

This clone showed up just once. The final CDR3 position lacks the conserved phenylalanine or tryptophan, pointing to a likely read error. No DNA is shown, since the ends of the CDR3 on it are uncertain; the CDR3 is the one TCRdb lists. This CDR3 is CSARDGTRE. The genes are TRBV20-1 and TRBJ2-3. Both ends counted, the CDR3 spans 9 residues. Looked up from germline, CDR1 is DFQATT and CDR2 is SNEGSKA (reference sequence).

The chain links TRBV24-1 to TRBJ1-1; unclear D gene. V lost 3 bases to trimming and J lost 5 bases, with 6 bases between them. Germline V gives CDR1 KGHDR, CDR2 SFDVKD. The CDR3 has 12 residues. Here the CDR3 DNA reads TGTGCCACCAGTGATGGCTATACTGAAGCTTTCTTT. This codes for CATSDGYTEAFF.